A single sample is the source of the 19 T cell receptor beta chains below, sequenced in a study of cytomegalovirus exposure and HLA in healthy donors. Primers for the PCR totalled 60 Vbeta and 13 Jbeta. Some clones are missing from TCRdb's copy, which holds only in-frame ones; the method was immunoSEQ multiplex PCR. The sample holds around 150,000 clones, about two thirds seen once. The sequenced sample was PBMCs. The receptors derive from a man in his forties or fifties in good health and CMV-seropositive.

The chain carries TRBV5-6 and TRBJ2-5, with TRBD1 as a possible D gene (6 bases). V was cut by 4 bases and J by 5 bases, with 15 bases left in between. Looked up from germline, CDR1 is SGHDT and CDR2 is YYEEEE. The CDR3 runs to 14 residues. The CDR3 region has the DNA TGTGCCAGCAGCGACTCAGGGGCCCGGGAGACCCAGTACTTC. Protein: CASSDSGARETQYF.

This chain joins TRBV9 and TRBJ1-2; a possible D gene is TRBD1 (5 bases). The V end was cut by 4 bases, the J end by 2 bases, with 9 bases between. The CDR3 is made up of 13 amino acids. Germline CDR1 SGDLS, CDR2 YYNGEE. The CDR3 spells CASSPDSNYGYTF. CDR3 DNA: TGTGCCAGCAGCCCCGACAGCAACTATGGCTACACCTTC.

The chain carries TRBV7-8 and TRBJ2-7, with 8 bases fitting TRBD2. The V gene's germline CDR1 is SGHVS and CDR2 FQNEAQ. The CDR3 runs 15 residues. V gave up 2 bases and J gave up 1 base; unmatched junction bases: 4. CDR3 amino acids: CASSLSRLASYEQYF. CDR3 bases: TGTGCCAGCAGCTTAAGTCGACTAGCGTCCTACGAGCAGTACTTC.

A few counts support this clone. The J gene is TRBJ1-4, the V gene TRBV18; D uncertain. V shed 1 base and J shed 4 bases, with 7 bases lying between them. The CDR3 is 14 amino acids. Per the germline V gene, CDR1 is KGHSH and CDR2 is LQKENI. In DNA form, the CDR3 reads TGTGCCAGCTCACCACGCGGGAGTAATGAAAAACTGTTTTTT. It encodes CASSPRGSNEKLFF.

The chain joins TRBV2 to TRBJ2-7, with a weak D call TRBD2 (7 bases). CDR1 and CDR2 from the germline V gene are SNHLY and FYNNEI. The V and J ends lost 6 bases and 8 bases respectively, with 26 bases between them. This CDR3 is 16 amino acids long. This CDR3 reads CASSPAGGLNTLKQYF. CDR3 bases: TGTGCCAGCAGCCCCGCCGGGGGGCTAAACACCTTAAAGCAGTACTTC.

The rearrangement uses TRBV28 and TRBJ2-1; D gene ambiguous. With 4 bases removed from V and 4 bases from J, the gap between germline ends came to 17 bases. This CDR3 is 16 amino acids long. Per the germline V gene, CDR1 is MDHEN and CDR2 is SYDVKM. This chain's CDR3 is CASSSRGASVYNEQFF. As DNA, the CDR3 is TGTGCCAGCAGTTCCAGAGGCGCCTCAGTTTACAATGAGCAGTTCTTC. Full variable domain (rest looked up from reference TRBV28 and TRBJ2-1): DVKVTQSSRYLVKRTGEKVFLECVQDMDHENMFWYRQDPGLGLRLIYFSYDVKMKEKGDIPEGYSVSREKKERFSLILESASTNQTSMYLCASSSRGASVYNEQFFGPGTRLTVL.

This chain connects TRBV7-2 to TRBJ2-2; 7 bases align to TRBD2. CDR3 length equals 16 residues. After removal of 0 bases from V and 6 bases from J, the junction contained 7 bases not matched to a gene. From germline, CDR1 is SGHTA and CDR2 FQGNSA. Here the CDR3 reads CASSLAGLRGSGELFF. CDR3 sequence (DNA): TGTGCCAGCAGCTTAGCTGGATTGCGGGGGTCCGGGGAGCTGTTTTTT.

The gene calls are TRBV4-3 and TRBJ1-2; TRBD1 is a possible D gene (6 bases). The germline V gene encodes CDR1 LGHNA and CDR2 YSLEER. This CDR3 comprises 15 residues. V lost 4 bases to trimming and J lost 2 bases, with 14 bases between them. The CDR3: CASSPNREWNYGYTF. CDR3 coding DNA: TGCGCCAGCAGCCCAAACAGGGAGTGGAACTATGGCTACACCTTC.

Only one count was recorded for this clone. The CDR3: CASRENLAGMQYF. CDR3 nucleotides: TGTGCCAGCAGGGAAAACCTTGCGGGAATGCAGTACTTC. The chain is built from TRBV7-2 and TRBJ2-7; tentative D call: TRBD2 (6 bases). Looked up from germline, CDR1 is SGHTA and CDR2 is FQGNSA. V lost 6 bases and J lost 9, with 18 bases in between. This CDR3 has 13 residues.

This chain joins TRBV11-2 and TRBJ1-2, with D unclear. The V end lost 1 base, the J end lost 10 bases, and 10 bases lay between the germline ends. Germline V gene sequence: CDR1 SGHAT, CDR2 FQNNGV. The CDR3 loop spans 12 amino acids. The CDR3 region has the DNA TGTGCCAGCAGCTTAGTTCAGGAAATCTACACCTTC. It specifies CASSLVQEIYTF.

This clone was detected only once. The CDR3 here is CSVEGRNRGTEAFF. The CDR3, as DNA: TGCAGCGTTGAAGGCAGGAACCGGGGGACTGAAGCTTTCTTT. This sequence joins TRBV29-1 and TRBJ1-1, with TRBD1 as a possible D gene (5 bases). The CDR3 sequence is 14 residues long. CDR1 is SQVTM and CDR2 is ANQGSEA in the germline V gene. V lost 1 base and J lost 5, with 14 bases in between.

V is TRBV6-1 and J is TRBJ1-5; D is uncertain. Germline loops: CDR1 MNHNS, CDR2 SASEGT. The V end was cut by 3 bases, the J end by 1 base, with 7 bases between. The CDR3 has 14 amino acids. CDR3 in DNA: TGTGCCAGCAGTGACAACGCGAGCAATCAGCCCCAGCATTTT. This sequence encodes CASSDNASNQPQHF.

V gene TRBV28 combines with J gene TRBJ2-5; 7 bases align to TRBD1. The J call may be faulty, since TRBJ2-7 better matches the DNA end. The CDR3 is 15 amino acids. The germline CDR1 and CDR2 sequences are MDHEN and SYDVKM. The CDR3 loop is CASNAPGQDLYEQYF. In nucleotides, the CDR3 is TGTGCCAGCAATGCCCCCGGACAGGACCTGTACGAGCAGTACTTC.

Worth noting for this clone: The same CDR3 also results from other DNA sequences found in this sample. The chain combines TRBV18 with TRBJ1-1; D not resolved. Germline V lookup: CDR1 KGHSH, CDR2 LQKENI. The germline V and J ends were trimmed by 3 bases and 1 base, with 6 bases remaining between them. The CDR3 sequence is 13 residues long. The CDR3: CASSPSGNTEAFF. CDR3 DNA sequence: TGTGCCAGCTCACCGTCGGGGAACACTGAAGCTTTCTTT. Full variable domain (rest looked up from reference TRBV18 and TRBJ1-1): NAGVMQNPRHLVRRRGQEARLRCSPMKGHSHVYWYRQLPEEGLKFMVYLQKENIIDESGMPKERFSAEFPKEGPSILRIQQVVRGDSAAYFCASSPSGNTEAFFGQGTRLTVV.

The chain employs TRBV7-9 and TRBJ1-4; 9 positions match TRBD1. V was clipped by 5 bases and J by 6 bases; unmatched bases: 7. This CDR3 spans 15 amino acids. Per germline, CDR1 SEHNR and CDR2 FQNEAQ (reference sequence). The CDR3 nucleotides are TGTGCCAGCAGCCCCACCACAGGGGGCGATGAAAAACTGTTTTTT. Translated: CASSPTTGGDEKLFF.

V gene TRBV6-5 combines with J gene TRBJ1-1; 7 nucleotides match TRBD1. V shed 6 bases, J shed 4 bases, and the junction held 11 bases outside the gene matches. From germline, CDR1 is MNHEY and CDR2 SVGAGI. The CDR3 consists of 15 residues. CDR3 sequence (DNA): TGTGCCAGCAGCCCCAGGGGGGAAGCGGTCACTGAAGCTTTCTTT. Its translation: CASSPRGEAVTEAFF.

J is TRBJ2-7 and V is TRBV18, with 8 nucleotides matching TRBD1. Germline CDR1 reads KGHSH; CDR2 reads LQKENI. With V trimmed by 6 bases and J by 5 bases, 6 bases remained unmatched. This CDR3 is 13 amino acids long. In DNA form, the CDR3 reads TGTGCCAGCTCGCGACAGGGGTATGACGAGCAGTACTTC. This encodes CASSRQGYDEQYF.

The rearrangement links TRBV5-6 to TRBJ1-5, with 8 positions matching TRBD1. V shed 4 bases, J shed 4 bases, and the junction held 7 bases outside the gene matches. The CDR3 extends over 15 amino acids. The germline V gene has CDR1 SGHDT and CDR2 YYEEEE. The DNA of the CDR3 is TGTGCCAGCAGCATGGGACAGGTGAGGAATCAGCCCCAGCATTTT. It specifies CASSMGQVRNQPQHF. Using reference TRBV5-6 and TRBJ1-5 for the parts outside the CDR3, the full variable domain is DAGVTQSPTHLIKTRGQQVTLRCSPKSGHDTVSWYQQALGQGPQFIFQYYEEEERQRGNFPDRFSGHQFPNYSSELNVNALLLGDSALYLCASSMGQVRNQPQHFGDGTRLSIL.

This clone was counted a few times. The sample carries other DNA sequences with the same CDR3. V and J are TRBV10-1 and TRBJ2-2; TRBD1 is a possible D gene (6 bases). Trimming took off 3 bases at V and 4 bases at J, with 6 bases between the two ends. The CDR3 spans 13 residues. Germline-derived CDR1 and CDR2 are WNHNN and SYGVQD (reference sequence). For the CDR3, the DNA is TGCGCCAGCAGTGACAGGGGCACCGGGGAGCTGTTTTTT. Translated, it gives CASSDRGTGELFF.